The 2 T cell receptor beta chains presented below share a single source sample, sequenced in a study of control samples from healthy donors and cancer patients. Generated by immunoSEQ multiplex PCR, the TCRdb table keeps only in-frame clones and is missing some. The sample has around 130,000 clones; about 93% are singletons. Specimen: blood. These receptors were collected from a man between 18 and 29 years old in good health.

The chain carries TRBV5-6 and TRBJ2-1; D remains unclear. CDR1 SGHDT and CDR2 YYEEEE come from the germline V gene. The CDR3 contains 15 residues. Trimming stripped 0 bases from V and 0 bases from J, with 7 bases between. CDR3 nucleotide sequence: TGTGCCAGCAGCTTGGGCCTGAGCTCCTACAATGAGCAGTTCTTC. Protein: CASSLGLSSYNEQFF.

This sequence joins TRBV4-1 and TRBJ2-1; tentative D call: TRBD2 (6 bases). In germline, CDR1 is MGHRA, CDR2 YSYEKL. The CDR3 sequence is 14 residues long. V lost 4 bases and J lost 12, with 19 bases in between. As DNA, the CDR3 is TGCGCCAGCAGCCCCCCCCGGAGGGCCGTGGTGCAGTTCTTC. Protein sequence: CASSPPRRAVVQFF.